Listed here are 17 T cell receptor beta chains from one sample, sequenced in a study of T cells in Graves' hyperthyroidism and ophthalmopathy. TCR beta CDR3 regions were amplified from RNA transcripts. With the HTBI primer set, the TCR CDR3 went through a first round of RT-PCR. TCRdb analysed the multiplex PCR reads with MiXCR anew, one entry per CDR3 protein. The sample records roughly 380,000 distinct CDR3 sequences, about 15% being singletons. The sequenced sample consisted of blood. All receptors come from an older woman with Graves' hyperthyroidism.

This clonotype was picked up many times. This sequence joins TRBV18 and TRBJ2-1; D is possibly TRBD2 (6 bases). Germline CDR1 reads KGHSH; CDR2 reads LQKENI. V lost 3 bases and J lost 6, with 9 bases in between. This CDR3 has 13 residues. The CDR3 bases are TGTGCCAGCTCACCTGGGGGAGGCAATGAGCAGTTCTTC. Translation: CASSPGGGNEQFF.

This clonotype has a count of ten or more. The V gene is TRBV7-3, the J gene TRBJ2-1; D uncertain. The CDR3 sequence is 13 residues long. The germline CDR1 and CDR2 sequences are SGHTA and FQGTGA. The V gene lost 5 bases and the J gene lost 8 bases, with 13 bases spanning the gap. CDR3 coding DNA: TGTGCCAGCAGCACCTACACTATCGATGAGCAGTTCTTC. Residues: CASSTYTIDEQFF.

Many counts were recorded for this clonotype. V and J are TRBV5-1 and TRBJ2-7; 7 bases agree with TRBD2. The CDR3 runs 15 residues. Germline values: CDR1 SGHRS, CDR2 YFSETQ. The J segment lost 3 bases and the V segment lost 0 bases, leaving 6 bases of the junction unmatched. The CDR3: CASSLVPSGNYEQYF. The DNA for the CDR3 is TGCGCCAGCAGCTTGGTTCCTAGCGGAAACTACGAGCAGTACTTC. The full variable domain, rest sourced from reference TRBV5-1 and TRBJ2-7, is KAGVTQTPRYLIKTRGQQVTLSCSPISGHRSVSWYQQTPGQGLQFLFEYFSETQRNKGNFPGRFSGRQFSNSRSEMNVSTLELGDSALYLCASSLVPSGNYEQYFGPGTRLTVT.

This clonotype was found many times. The gene calls are TRBV7-2 and TRBJ2-1; 7 bases fit TRBD2. CDR1 is SGHTA, CDR2 FQGNSA, per germline. Trimming at V came to 3 bases and at J to 5 bases, leaving 4 bases not matched to a gene. This CDR3 has 14 amino acids. The CDR3 is CASSLRGSHNEQFF. The CDR3 nucleotides are TGTGCCAGCAGCTTGCGGGGGTCCCACAATGAGCAGTTCTTC. Drawing the rest from reference TRBV7-2 and TRBJ2-1, the complete variable domain is GAGVSQSPSNKVTEKGKDVELRCDPISGHTALYWYRQSLGQGLEFLIYFQGNSAPDKSGLPSDRFSAERTGGSVSTLTIQRTQQEDSAVYLCASSLRGSHNEQFFGPGTRLTVL.

This clonotype was counted ten times or more. The chain links TRBV12-3 or TRBV12-4 to TRBJ2-1; D ambiguous. Trimming took 9 bases from V and 0 from J, leaving 9 bases between them. This CDR3 contains 13 residues. The CDR3, as DNA: TGTGCCAGTAGGCAAGACTCCTACAATGAGCAGTTCTTC. It specifies CASRQDSYNEQFF.

The chain recombines TRBV19 with TRBJ1-1; TRBD1 might be the D (6 bases). The CDR3 sequence is 14 residues long. Trimming took 5 bases from V and 2 from J, leaving 12 bases between them. Germline assignment: CDR1 LNHDA and CDR2 SQIVND (reference sequence). CDR3 in amino acids: CASSRWDTNTEAFF. CDR3 nucleotide sequence: TGTGCCAGTAGTCGATGGGACACTAACACTGAAGCTTTCTTT.

This clonotype has a count of ten or more. The chain recombines TRBV2 with TRBJ1-5; 8 nucleotides line up with TRBD1. The CDR3 is 18 amino acids. Germline V CDR1 and CDR2: SNHLY, FYNNEI. Trimming at V came to 0 bases and at J to 5 bases, leaving 12 bases not matched to a gene. The CDR3: CASSEAGLDRDLDQPQHF. The CDR3 DNA sequence: TGTGCCAGCAGTGAAGCCGGGTTGGACAGGGATCTCGATCAGCCCCAGCATTTT.

This chain links TRBV6-1 with TRBJ2-5; 7 bases fit TRBD2. The CDR3 runs to 15 residues. V shed 5 bases, J shed 5 bases, and the junction held 11 bases outside the gene matches. Germline-derived CDR1 and CDR2 are MNHNS and SASEGT. The CDR3 DNA reads as TGTGCCAGCAGTTCCCCGGGGGAGGGAGAGGAGACCCAGTACTTC. It encodes CASSSPGEGEETQYF.

There are many counts of this clonotype. The rearrangement links TRBV7-8 to TRBJ1-6; no clear D gene. This CDR3 has 18 amino acids. Germline V gene data show CDR1 as SGHVS and CDR2 as FQNEAQ. V was pared by 5 bases and J by 7 bases, with 24 bases between. CDR3 sequence reads: CASSPRRGQVILNSPLHF. DNA of the CDR3: TGTGCCAGCAGCCCGAGGCGCGGGCAGGTGATTTTAAATTCACCCCTCCACTTT. The full variable domain, completed using reference TRBV7-8 and TRBJ1-6, is GAGVSQSPRYKVAKRGQDVALRCDPISGHVSLFWYQQALGQGPEFLTYFQNEAQLDKSGLPSDRFFAERPEGSVSTLKIQRTQQEDSAVYLCASSPRRGQVILNSPLHFGNGTRLTVT.

This clonotype appeared many times. The chain couples TRBV2 to TRBJ2-7, with TRBD2 as a possible D gene (6 bases). This CDR3 is 14 amino acids long. V gave up 6 bases and J gave up 4 bases, with 16 bases separating them. Germline V gene data show CDR1 as SNHLY and CDR2 as FYNNEI. CDR3 sequence reads: CASSPWRDRYEQYF. CDR3 sequence (DNA): TGTGCCAGCAGCCCTTGGCGGGATAGGTACGAGCAGTACTTC.

This clonotype was counted ten times or more. This chain links TRBV7-9 with TRBJ1-1; D uncertain. This CDR3 is built from 14 residues. CDR1 is SEHNR and CDR2 is FQNEAQ in the germline V gene (reference sequence). Between the trimmed V and J ends, which lost 1 base and 0 bases, there was a span of 6 bases. CDR3 bases: TGTGCCAGCAGCTTAGTTAGGGTGAACACTGAAGCTTTCTTT. This translates into CASSLVRVNTEAFF.

A single count supports this clonotype. The rearrangement links TRBV18 to TRBJ2-7; 8 bases fit TRBD2. Germline values: CDR1 KGHSH, CDR2 LQKENI. The CDR3 is 13 residues long. Trimming at V came to 4 bases and at J to 3 bases, leaving 2 bases not matched to a gene. CDR3 amino acids: CASSRSGGYEQYF. The CDR3 DNA reads as TGTGCCAGCTCACGCAGCGGGGGCTACGAGCAGTACTTC.

This clonotype has ten or more counts. The J gene is TRBJ2-5, the V gene TRBV6-1; D is unclear. This CDR3 comprises 14 residues. Trimming left V 7 bases short and J 1 base short, with 13 bases between. Germline V CDR1 and CDR2: MNHNS, SASEGT. CDR3 residues: CASTLHRSQETQYF. For the CDR3, the DNA is TGTGCCAGCACCCTACACCGGTCCCAAGAGACCCAGTACTTC.

This clonotype was observed at least ten times. CDR3: CASSHSRGQFF. CDR3 bases: TGTGCCAGCAGCCATTCCAGGGGGCAGTTCTTC. The V and J genes are TRBV12-3 or TRBV12-4 and TRBJ2-1; TRBD1 is a possible D gene (6 bases). This CDR3 region has 11 residues. Trimming shortened V by 6 bases and J by 12 bases, and 12 bases separated the two germline ends.

This clonotype was picked up many times. V is TRBV29-1 and J is TRBJ2-1, with a possible D match to TRBD2 (5 bases). V dropped 3 bases and J dropped 7 bases, with 7 bases sitting between them. The germline V gene encodes CDR1 SQVTM and CDR2 ANQGSEA. The CDR3 has 11 residues. CDR3 protein: CSVEDWNEQFF. In nucleotides, the CDR3 is TGCAGCGTTGAGGACTGGAATGAGCAGTTCTTC.

J is TRBJ2-7 and V is TRBV10-2, with 10 nucleotides matching TRBD1. Germline V gene data show CDR1 as WSHSY and CDR2 as SAAADI. With V trimmed by 6 bases and J by 3 bases, 5 bases remained unmatched. CDR3 length: 14 residues. CDR3 sequence: CASSGDRGFYEQYF. The CDR3 DNA is TGCGCCAGCAGCGGGGACAGGGGATTCTACGAGCAGTACTTC.

This clonotype was detected many times. This chain links TRBV30 with TRBJ2-7, with D uncertain. Germline-derived CDR1 and CDR2 are GTSNPN and SVGIG (reference sequence). The V and J ends lost 3 bases and 4 bases respectively, with 13 bases between them. CDR3 length equals 13 residues. CDR3 sequence (DNA): TGTGCCTGGAGGAGTGTAGATTCGTACGAGCAGTACTTC. Protein sequence: CAWRSVDSYEQYF.